This entry lists 5 T cell receptor beta chains sequenced from one sample in a study of patients and donors after allogeneic stem cell transplantation (dated by TCRdb to 2018 to 2020). The library relied on RT-PCR. The data were produced on a NextSeq 550. TCRdb reanalyzed the raw reads on its own, using fastp at Q25 for trimming and MiXCR for clone calling, and kept in-frame beta chains. All rows with the same CDR3 protein become a single entry with the most common DNA and genes. The sample data list roughly 880,000 distinct CDR3 sequences, and under 20% of these were observed just once. The ten most abundant clones make up around 6% of the sample. The sequenced sample was blood, either unsorted or a sorted T cell fraction (not recorded which). The receptors were sampled from a human donor who was either an allogeneic HSCT recipient or a stem cell or donor lymphocyte infusion donor (not recorded which). It is not recorded whose cells these are; they may come from a transplant donor.

The gene calls are TRBV20-1 and TRBJ2-3; D not certain. The germline V gene has CDR1 DFQATT and CDR2 SNEGSKA (reference sequence). The CDR3 extends over 17 amino acids. Trimming cost V 0 bases and J 2 bases, with 18 bases left between them. The CDR3 region is CSARDFARAFNTDTQYF. In nucleotides, the CDR3 is TGCAGTGCTAGAGATTTCGCACGGGCTTTTAACACAGATACGCAGTATTTT.

This clonotype has only a few counts. This chain uses TRBV20-1 with TRBJ2-1; D may be TRBD1 (6 bases). CDR3 length: 14 amino acids. Germline CDR1 is DFQATT and CDR2 is SNEGSKA (reference sequence). The V gene lost 3 bases and the J gene lost 3 bases, with 12 bases spanning the gap. This CDR3 reads CSASQGIVYNEQFF. CDR3 in DNA: TGCAGTGCTAGTCAGGGGATCGTCTACAATGAGCAGTTCTTC.

At least ten counts were recorded for this clonotype. The chain links TRBV6-1 to TRBJ2-7, with 12 positions matching TRBD2. CDR3 length: 15 amino acids. V was pared by 6 bases and J by 3 bases, with 6 bases of the junction left unmatched. Germline assignment: CDR1 MNHNS and CDR2 SASEGT. The CDR3 region is CASSIGTSGYYEQYF. Written as DNA, the CDR3 is TGTGCCAGCAGCATCGGGACTAGCGGGTACTACGAGCAGTACTTC.

In this sample, this clonotype turned up a few times. This chain joins TRBV11-2 and TRBJ2-3, with D perhaps matching TRBD1 (6 bases). Germline V gene data show CDR1 as SGHAT and CDR2 as FQNNGV. The CDR3 sequence is 14 residues long. The V end lost 5 bases, the J end lost 14 bases, and 23 bases lay between the germline ends. CDR3 in DNA: TGTGCCAGCAGCCCAATACATGGGCAGGGGCGACCGTATTTT. Translating gives CASSPIHGQGRPYF.

The rearrangement uses TRBV20-1 and TRBJ2-1; possibly TRBD1 for D (5 bases). CDR1 and CDR2 from the germline V gene are DFQATT and SNEGSKA (reference sequence). Deletions cut 2 bases from V and 4 bases from J, with 12 bases between. The CDR3 loop spans 14 amino acids. The CDR3 DNA reads as TGCAGTGCTAGACAGGGTTTTAAGTACAATGAGCAGTTCTTC. Protein product: CSARQGFKYNEQFF.